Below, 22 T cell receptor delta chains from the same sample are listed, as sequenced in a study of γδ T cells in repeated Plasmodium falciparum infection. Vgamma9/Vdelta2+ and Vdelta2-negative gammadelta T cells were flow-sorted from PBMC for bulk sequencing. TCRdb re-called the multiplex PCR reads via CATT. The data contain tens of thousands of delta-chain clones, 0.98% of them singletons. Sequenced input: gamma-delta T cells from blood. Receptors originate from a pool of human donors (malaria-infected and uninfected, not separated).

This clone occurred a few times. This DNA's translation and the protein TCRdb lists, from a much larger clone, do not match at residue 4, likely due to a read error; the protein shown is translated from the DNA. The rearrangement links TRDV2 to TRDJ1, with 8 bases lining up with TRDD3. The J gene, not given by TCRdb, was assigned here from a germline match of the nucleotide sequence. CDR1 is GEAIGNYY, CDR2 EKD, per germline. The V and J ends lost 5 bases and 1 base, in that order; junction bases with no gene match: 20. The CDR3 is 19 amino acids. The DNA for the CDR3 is TGTGCCTGTGGCACTCCTTGGACTGGGGGCCCCCACCCCACCGATAAACTCATCTTT. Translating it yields CACGTPWTGGPHPTDKLIF.

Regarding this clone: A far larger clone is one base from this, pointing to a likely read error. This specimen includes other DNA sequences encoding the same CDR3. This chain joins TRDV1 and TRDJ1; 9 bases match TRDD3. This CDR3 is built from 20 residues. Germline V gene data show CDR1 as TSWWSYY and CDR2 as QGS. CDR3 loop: CALGSYEGDWGSRYTDKLIF. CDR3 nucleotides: TGTGCTCTTGGGTCCTACGAGGGGGACTGGGGGAGCCGGTACACCGATAAACTCATCTTC.

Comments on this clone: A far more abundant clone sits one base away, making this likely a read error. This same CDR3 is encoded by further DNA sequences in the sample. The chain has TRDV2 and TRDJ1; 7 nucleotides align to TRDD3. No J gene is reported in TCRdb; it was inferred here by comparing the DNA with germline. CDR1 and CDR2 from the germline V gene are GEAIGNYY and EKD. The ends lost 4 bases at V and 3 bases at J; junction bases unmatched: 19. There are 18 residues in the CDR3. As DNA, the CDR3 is TGTGCCTGTGATGGGCCTAAGAACGAGTACTGGGGAGCCGATAAACTCATCTTT. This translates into CACDGPKNEYWGADKLIF.

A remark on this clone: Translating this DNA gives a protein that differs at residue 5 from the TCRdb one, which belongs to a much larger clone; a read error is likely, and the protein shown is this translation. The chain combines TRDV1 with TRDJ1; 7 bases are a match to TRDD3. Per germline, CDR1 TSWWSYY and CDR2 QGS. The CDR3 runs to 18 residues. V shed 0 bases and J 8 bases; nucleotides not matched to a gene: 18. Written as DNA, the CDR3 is TGTGCTCTTGGGGAACTAAACAGGGGGGGATCATTAGACGGAAAACTCATCTTT. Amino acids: CALGELNRGGSLDGKLIF.

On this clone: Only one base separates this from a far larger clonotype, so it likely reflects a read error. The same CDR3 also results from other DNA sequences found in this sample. The CDR3 nucleotides are TGTGCCTGTGACACCGTGGGGGATGGGGCCCCACGAACCGACAAACTCATCTTT. Its translation: CACDTVGDGAPRTDKLIF. The chain recombines TRDV2 with TRDJ1; the match to TRDD3 covers 8 bases. TCRdb lists no J gene, so it was determined here by aligning the DNA to germline. The CDR3 covers 18 residues. Germline-derived CDR1 and CDR2 are GEAIGNYY and EKD.

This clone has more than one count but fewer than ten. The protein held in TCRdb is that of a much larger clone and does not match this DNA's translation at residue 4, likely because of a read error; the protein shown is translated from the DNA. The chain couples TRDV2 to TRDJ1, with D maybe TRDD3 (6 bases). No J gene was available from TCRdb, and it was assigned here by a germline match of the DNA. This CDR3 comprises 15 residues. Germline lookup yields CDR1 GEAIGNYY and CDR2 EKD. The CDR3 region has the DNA TGTGCCTGTGGCACCGTGCTGGGGAAGGGCGATAAACTCATCTTT. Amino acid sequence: CACGTVLGKGDKLIF.

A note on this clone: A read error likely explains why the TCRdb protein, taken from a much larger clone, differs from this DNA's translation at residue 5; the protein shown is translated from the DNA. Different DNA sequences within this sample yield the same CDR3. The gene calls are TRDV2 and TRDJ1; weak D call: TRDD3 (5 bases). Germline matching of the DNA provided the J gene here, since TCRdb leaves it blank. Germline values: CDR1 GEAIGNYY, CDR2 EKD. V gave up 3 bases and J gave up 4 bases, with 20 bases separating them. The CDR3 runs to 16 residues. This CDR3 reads CACDSVSRTGDDKLIF. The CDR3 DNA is TGTGCCTGTGACTCCGTATCCCGTACTGGAGACGATAAACTCATCTTT.

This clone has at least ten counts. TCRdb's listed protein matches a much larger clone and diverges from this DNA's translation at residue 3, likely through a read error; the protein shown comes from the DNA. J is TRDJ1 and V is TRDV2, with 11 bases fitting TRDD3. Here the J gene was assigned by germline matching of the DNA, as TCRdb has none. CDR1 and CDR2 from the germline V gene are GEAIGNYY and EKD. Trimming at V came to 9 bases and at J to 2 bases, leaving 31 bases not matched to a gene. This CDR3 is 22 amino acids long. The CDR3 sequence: CARWHPTSSRSTGGYFTDKLIF. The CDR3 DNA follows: TGTGCCCGTTGGCATCCTACGTCTTCTAGGTCTACTGGGGGATATTTTACCGATAAACTCATCTTT.

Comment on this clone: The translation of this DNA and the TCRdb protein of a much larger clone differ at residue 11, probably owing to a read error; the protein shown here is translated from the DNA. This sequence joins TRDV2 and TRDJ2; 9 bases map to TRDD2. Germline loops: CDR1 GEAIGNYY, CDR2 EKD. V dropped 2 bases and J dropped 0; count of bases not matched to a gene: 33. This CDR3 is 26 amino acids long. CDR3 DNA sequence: TGTGCCTGTGACAGAATCCCTTCCTACGGAGTCGGGAGTCCCATGGGACTAGGAGCTTTGACAGCACAACTCTTCTTT. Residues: CACDRIPSYGVGSPMGLGALTAQLFF.

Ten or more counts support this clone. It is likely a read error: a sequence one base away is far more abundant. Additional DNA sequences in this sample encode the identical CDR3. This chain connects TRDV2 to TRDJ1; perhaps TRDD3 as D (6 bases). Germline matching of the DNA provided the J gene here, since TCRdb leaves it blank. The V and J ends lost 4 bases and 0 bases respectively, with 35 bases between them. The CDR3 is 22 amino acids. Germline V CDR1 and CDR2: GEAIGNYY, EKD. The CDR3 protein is CACEQILGAYWGRGAYTDKLIF. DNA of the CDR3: TGTGCCTGTGAACAGATACTGGGAGCATATTGGGGCAGGGGGGCTTACACCGATAAACTCATCTTT.

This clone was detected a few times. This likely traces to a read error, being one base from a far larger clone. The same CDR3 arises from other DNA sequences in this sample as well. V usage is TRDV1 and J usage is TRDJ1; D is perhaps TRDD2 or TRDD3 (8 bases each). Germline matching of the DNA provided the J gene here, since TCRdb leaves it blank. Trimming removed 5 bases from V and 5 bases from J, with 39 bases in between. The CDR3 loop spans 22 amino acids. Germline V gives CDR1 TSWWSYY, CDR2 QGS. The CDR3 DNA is TGTGCTCTTGGGCCACCAAGCCTTCCTATGGTACTGGGGGGGTCCACGACTGATAAACTCATCTTT. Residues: CALGPPSLPMVLGGSTTDKLIF.

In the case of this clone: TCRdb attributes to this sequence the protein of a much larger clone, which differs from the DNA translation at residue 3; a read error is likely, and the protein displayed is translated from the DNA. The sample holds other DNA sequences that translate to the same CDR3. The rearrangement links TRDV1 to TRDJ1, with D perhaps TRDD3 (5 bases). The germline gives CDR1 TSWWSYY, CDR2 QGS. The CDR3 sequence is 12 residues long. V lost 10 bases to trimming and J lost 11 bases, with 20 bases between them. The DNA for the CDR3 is TGTGCTCCTGGTCGGGGGCTAGGAGAGCTCATCTTT. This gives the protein CAPGRGLGELIF.

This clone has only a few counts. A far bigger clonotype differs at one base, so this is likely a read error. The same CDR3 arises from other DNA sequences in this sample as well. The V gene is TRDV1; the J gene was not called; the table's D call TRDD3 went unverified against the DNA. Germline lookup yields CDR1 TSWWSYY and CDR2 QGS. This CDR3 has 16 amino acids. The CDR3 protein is CALGELRVREEDKLIF. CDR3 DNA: TGTGCTCTTGGGGAACTACGGGTCAGGGAAGAGGACAAGCTCATCTTT.

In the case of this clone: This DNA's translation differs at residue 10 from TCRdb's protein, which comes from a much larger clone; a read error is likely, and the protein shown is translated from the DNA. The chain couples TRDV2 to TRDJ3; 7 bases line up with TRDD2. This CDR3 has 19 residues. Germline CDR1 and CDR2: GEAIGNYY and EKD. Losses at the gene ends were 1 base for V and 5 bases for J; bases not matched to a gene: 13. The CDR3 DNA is TGTGCCTGTGACACATTTCCTACGTTGGAGCCGGGGGACACCCGACAGATGTTTTTC. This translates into CACDTFPTLEPGDTRQMFF.

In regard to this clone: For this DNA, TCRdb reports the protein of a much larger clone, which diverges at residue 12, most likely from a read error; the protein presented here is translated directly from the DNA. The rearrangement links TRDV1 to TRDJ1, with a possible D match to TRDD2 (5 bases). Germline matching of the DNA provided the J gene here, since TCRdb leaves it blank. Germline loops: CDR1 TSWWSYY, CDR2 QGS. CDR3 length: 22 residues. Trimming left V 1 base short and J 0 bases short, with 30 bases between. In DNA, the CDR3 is TGTGCTCTTGGGGAACCTTACTACGTGGGTCCCGTCCCTACGCCATACACCGATAAACTCATCTTT. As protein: CALGEPYYVGPVPTPYTDKLIF.

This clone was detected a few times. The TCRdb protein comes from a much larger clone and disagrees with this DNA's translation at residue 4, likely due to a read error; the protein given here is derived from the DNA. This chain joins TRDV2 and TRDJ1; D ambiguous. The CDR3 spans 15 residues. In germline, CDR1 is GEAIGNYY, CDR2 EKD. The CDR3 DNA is TGTGCCTGTGGCACCATCAGTTCACCTCCCGATAAACTCATCTTT. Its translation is CACGTISSPPDKLIF.

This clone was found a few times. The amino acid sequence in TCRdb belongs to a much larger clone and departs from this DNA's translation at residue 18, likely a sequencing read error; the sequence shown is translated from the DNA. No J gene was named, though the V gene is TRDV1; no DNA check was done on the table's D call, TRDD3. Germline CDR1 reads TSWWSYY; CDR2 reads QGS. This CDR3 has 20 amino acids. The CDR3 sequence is CALGGTRLLGGTRGADKPIF. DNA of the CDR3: TGTGCTCTTGGGGGGACGCGGTTATTAGGGGGCACCCGGGGAGCAGATAAACCCATCTTT.

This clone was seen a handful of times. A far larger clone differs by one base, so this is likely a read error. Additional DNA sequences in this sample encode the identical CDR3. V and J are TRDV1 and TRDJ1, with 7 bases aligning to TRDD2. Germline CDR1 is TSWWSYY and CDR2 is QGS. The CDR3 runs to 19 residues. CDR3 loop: CALGTSIPTVWEYTDKLIF. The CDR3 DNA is TGTGCCCTTGGGACCTCTATTCCTACAGTGTGGGAGTACACCGATAAACTCATCTTT.

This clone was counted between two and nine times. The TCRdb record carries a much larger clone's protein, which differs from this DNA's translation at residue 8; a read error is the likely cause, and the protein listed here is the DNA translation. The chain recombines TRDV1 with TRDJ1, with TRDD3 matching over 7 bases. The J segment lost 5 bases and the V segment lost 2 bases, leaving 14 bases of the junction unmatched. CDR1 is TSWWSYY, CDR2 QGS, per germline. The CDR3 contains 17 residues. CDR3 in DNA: TGTGCTCTTGGGGAATACAGCCCGGGATACTACCGGGATAAACTCATCTTT. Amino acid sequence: CALGEYSPGYYRDKLIF.

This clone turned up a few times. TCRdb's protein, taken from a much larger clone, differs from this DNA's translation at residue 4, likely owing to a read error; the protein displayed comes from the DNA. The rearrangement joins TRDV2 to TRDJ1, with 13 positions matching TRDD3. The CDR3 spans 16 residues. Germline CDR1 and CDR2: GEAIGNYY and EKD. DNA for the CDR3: TGTGCCTGTGTCACCGTTACTGGGGGATACGCCGATAAACTCATCTTT. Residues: CACVTVTGGYADKLIF.

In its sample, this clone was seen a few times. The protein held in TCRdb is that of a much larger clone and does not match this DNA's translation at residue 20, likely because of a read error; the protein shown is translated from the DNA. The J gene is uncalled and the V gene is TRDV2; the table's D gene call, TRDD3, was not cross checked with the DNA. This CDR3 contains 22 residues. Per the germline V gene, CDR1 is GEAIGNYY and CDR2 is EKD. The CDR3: CACDEITTLTGGPLSYTDKHIF. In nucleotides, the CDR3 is TGTGCCTGTGACGAAATTACAACACTGACTGGGGGACCCTTATCGTACACCGATAAACACATCTTT.

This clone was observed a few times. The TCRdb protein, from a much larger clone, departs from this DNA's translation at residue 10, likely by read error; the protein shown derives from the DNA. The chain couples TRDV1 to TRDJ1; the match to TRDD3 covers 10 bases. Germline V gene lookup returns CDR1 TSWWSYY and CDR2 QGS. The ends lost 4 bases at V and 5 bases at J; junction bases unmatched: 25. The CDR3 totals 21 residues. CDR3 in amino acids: CALGGASSSQLGDFSEDKLIF. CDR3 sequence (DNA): TGTGCTCTTGGGGGCGCCTCTTCTTCCCAACTGGGGGATTTTTCCGAGGATAAACTCATCTTT.